The clone carrying this TCR beta chain was observed a handful of times. Its antigen is currently unknown. The sample comes from a study of T cell responses to AZD1222 COVID-19 vaccine. CDR1 is LGHDT, CDR2 YNNKEL, per germline (reference sequence). The CDR3 has 20 amino acids. V shed 2 bases and J 2 bases; nucleotides not matched to a gene: 17. TCRdb keeps only in-frame clones here, not all; method: immunoSEQ multiplex PCR. In the table there are around 120,000 clones, roughly 88% of which are singletons. Study-wide results and caveats: Spike-spanning, vaccine-associated CD4 TCRs were dominant at 160-218 and 743-854. Vaccination with two AZD1222 doses was followed by a rise in Spike-specific TCR breadth and depth.

The chain is built from TRBV3-1 (or the pseudogene TRBV3-2) and TRBJ1-5, with 8 bases fitting TRBD1. The receptor was isolated from an adult in good health. The sample consisted of peripheral blood, taken on day 0 of AZD1222 vaccination. The CDR3 loop is CASSQSHARGLLDGNQPQHF. For the CDR3, the DNA is TGTGCCAGCAGCCAAAGCCACGCCAGGGGGCTACTCGATGGCAATCAGCCCCAGCATTTT.